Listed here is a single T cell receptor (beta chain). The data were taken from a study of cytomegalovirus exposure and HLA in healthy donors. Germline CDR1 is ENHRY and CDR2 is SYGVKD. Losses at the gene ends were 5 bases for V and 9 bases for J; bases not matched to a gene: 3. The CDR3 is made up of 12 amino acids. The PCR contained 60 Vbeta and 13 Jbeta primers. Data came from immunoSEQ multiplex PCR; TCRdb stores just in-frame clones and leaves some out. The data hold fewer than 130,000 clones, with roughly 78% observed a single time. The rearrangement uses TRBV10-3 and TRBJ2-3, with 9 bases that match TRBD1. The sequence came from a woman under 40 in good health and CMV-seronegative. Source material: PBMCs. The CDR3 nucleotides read TGTGCCATCAGTCCCGACAGGGGGACGCAGTATTTT. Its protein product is CAISPDRGTQYF.